One sample yielded the 24 T cell receptor beta chains listed below, sequenced in a study of T-cell reconstitution after alpha-beta-depleted transplantation in children. The authors prepared the TCRbeta library with unique molecular identifiers. TCRdb called the PCR reads again in MiXCR, with one record for every CDR3 protein. This sample has approximately 650,000 distinct CDR3 sequences, with about 12% found just once. Material: PBMCs, obtained before TCRalphabeta/CD19-depleted stem cell transplant. These receptors were obtained from a girl aged 2 to 10 with congenital amegakaryocytic thrombocytopenia, due to receive a stem cell transplant.

This clonotype was counted at least ten times. Relative to the germline gene, one junction end is altered; a read error may explain this. The genes are TRBV28 and TRBJ2-1; D call uncertain. Germline V gene lookup returns CDR1 MDHEN and CDR2 SYDVKM. CDR3 size: 15 residues. CDR3 region: CATTRPQSPYNDWVF. The CDR3 DNA reads TGTGCCACCACGAGGCCCCAGAGCCCTTACAATGACTGGGTCTTC.

This clonotype was seen many times. This chain uses TRBV29-1 with TRBJ2-1; 10 bases match TRBD2. Germline CDR1 SQVTM, CDR2 ANQGSEA. J gave up 9 bases and V 2 bases, and 4 bases lay outside the gene matches. The CDR3 has 13 residues. The CDR3 loop reads CSVELAGVTEQFF. For the CDR3, the DNA is TGCAGCGTTGAACTAGCGGGAGTTACTGAGCAGTTCTTC.

This clonotype was observed a few times. The chain has TRBV5-1 and TRBJ2-3; D could derive from TRBD1 or TRBD2 (5 bases each). The germline V gene encodes CDR1 SGHRS and CDR2 YFSETQ. The CDR3 runs to 14 residues. V was pared by 5 bases and J by 3 bases, with 13 bases between. CDR3: CASRGQGVTDTQYF. The CDR3 bases are TGCGCCAGCAGGGGTCAGGGAGTGACAGATACGCAGTATTTT.

This clonotype was observed at least ten times. The chain has TRBV20-1 and TRBJ2-1; D might be TRBD2 (6 bases). This CDR3 has 13 amino acids. The germline CDR1 and CDR2 sequences are DFQATT and SNEGSKA (reference sequence). V lost 4 bases, J lost 4 bases, and 11 bases lay in between. CDR3 nucleotides: TGCAGTGCTACCGGGACTGATTACAATGAGCAGTTCTTC. It specifies CSATGTDYNEQFF.

There are a few counts of this clonotype. This chain links TRBV5-1 with TRBJ2-5; no definite D call. The CDR3 has 13 residues. Per the germline V gene, CDR1 is SGHRS and CDR2 is YFSETQ. Trimming took 2 bases from V and 3 from J, leaving 8 bases between them. CDR3 in amino acids: CASSFLTEETQYF. CDR3 sequence (DNA): TGCGCCAGCAGCTTTTTGACGGAAGAGACCCAGTACTTC.

V and J are TRBV12-3 or TRBV12-4 and TRBJ2-3; the match to TRBD2 covers 10 bases. CDR3 length: 18 residues. V trimming: 5 bases; J trimming: 2 bases; junction bases outside the gene matches: 13. CDR3 region: CASSKFRWTSGNTDTQYF. CDR3 DNA sequence: TGTGCCAGCAGTAAATTCCGGTGGACTAGCGGAAACACAGATACGCAGTATTTT.

The table lists this clonotype with many counts. The chain links TRBV10-3 to TRBJ2-2; 12 positions match TRBD2. The V gene end was trimmed by 6 bases and the J gene end by 3 bases; junction bases not matched to a gene: 11. Germline CDR1 is ENHRY and CDR2 is SYGVKD. The CDR3 is 18 amino acids. CDR3 in amino acids: CAISQGLAGLMDTGELFF. CDR3 sequence (DNA): TGTGCCATCAGCCAGGGACTAGCGGGCCTAATGGACACCGGGGAGCTGTTTTTT.

This clonotype occurred many times. The chain couples TRBV5-1 to TRBJ2-3; D possibly corresponds to TRBD2 (6 bases). The V end lost 1 base, the J end lost 4 bases, and 13 bases lay between the germline ends. Germline loops: CDR1 SGHRS, CDR2 YFSETQ. The CDR3 consists of 15 residues. The CDR3 region is CASSLPGSSADTQYF. Written as DNA, the CDR3 is TGCGCCAGCAGCTTGCCCGGGAGCTCTGCAGATACGCAGTATTTT.

Remarks on this clonotype: A much larger clone sits a single nucleotide away, making a read error possible. The V and J genes are TRBV12-5 and TRBJ2-1; D gene unclear. Germline V CDR1 and CDR2: LGHNT, FRNRAP. The CDR3 has 15 residues. This CDR3 reads CASGLDTAGYNAQFF. The CDR3 nucleotides are TGTGCTAGTGGTTTGGATACCGCTGGGTACAATGCGCAGTTCTTC.

V gene TRBV4-2 combines with J gene TRBJ1-1; TRBD1 might be the D (5 bases). Germline V gives CDR1 LGHNA, CDR2 YNFKEQ. The ends were cut back, 1 base at V and 3 bases at J, with 12 bases in the middle. This CDR3 region has 15 residues. The CDR3 loop reads CASSQVMGGDTEAFF. In DNA form, the CDR3 reads TGTGCCAGCAGCCAAGTAATGGGGGGGGACACTGAAGCTTTCTTT.

The sample holds a few counts of this clonotype. The chain uses TRBV12-3 or TRBV12-4 and TRBJ2-2, with D possibly being TRBD1 (6 bases). V was clipped by 2 bases and J by 3 bases, with 16 bases between them. The CDR3 is made up of 17 amino acids. This CDR3 reads CASSLKGHRTYTGELFF. The DNA for the CDR3 is TGTGCCAGCAGTTTAAAGGGACACCGAACGTACACCGGGGAGCTGTTTTTT.

The chain carries TRBV19 and TRBJ2-1; D call uncertain. V was clipped by 0 bases and J by 3 bases, with 15 bases between them. Per the germline V gene, CDR1 is LNHDA and CDR2 is SQIVND (reference sequence). The CDR3 sequence is 17 residues long. The CDR3, as DNA: TGTGCCAGTAGTATAGACCGTGGCGGACGTAGCTACAATGAGCAGTTCTTC. Amino acids: CASSIDRGGRSYNEQFF.

The CDR3 is CASTSGQRNSPLHF. CDR3 DNA: TGTGCCAGCACTTCCGGACAGAGAAATTCACCCCTCCACTTT. The chain joins TRBV14 to TRBJ1-6; D may be TRBD1 (6 bases). V shed 7 bases and J shed 7 bases, with 14 bases lying between them. CDR3 length: 14 residues. Germline values: CDR1 SGHDN, CDR2 FVKESK. Combining the CDR3 with reference TRBV14 and TRBJ1-6 gives the whole variable domain EAGVTQFPSHSVIEKGQTVTLRCDPISGHDNLYWYRRVMGKEIKFLLHFVKESKQDESGMPNNRFLAERTGGTYSTLKVQPAELEDSGVYFCASTSGQRNSPLHFGNGTRLTVT.

This clonotype was counted at least ten times. V is TRBV20-1 and J is TRBJ2-1; the match to TRBD2 covers 12 bases. Germline loops: CDR1 DFQATT, CDR2 SNEGSKA (reference sequence). The J segment lost 3 bases and the V segment lost 5 bases, leaving 14 bases of the junction unmatched. The CDR3 consists of 18 residues. The CDR3 coding sequence is TGCAGTGCTCCCCGGGCACTAGCGGGAGGTACCTACTACAATGAGCAGTTCTTC. Residues: CSAPRALAGGTYYNEQFF.

This clonotype was observed many times. This chain links TRBV20-1 with TRBJ1-5; D is possibly TRBD1 (6 bases). V was cut by 3 bases and J by 4 bases, with 19 bases left in between. CDR1 is DFQATT and CDR2 is SNEGSKA in the germline V gene (reference sequence). This CDR3 region has 16 residues. CDR3 coding DNA: TGCAGTGCTAGGCCACAGGGTAAGAGACAGAATCAGCCCCAGCATTTT. Its protein is CSARPQGKRQNQPQHF.

At least ten counts were recorded for this clonotype. This rearrangement joins TRBV5-1 to TRBJ2-2, with TRBD2 identical over 10 bases. The CDR3 consists of 18 residues. Losses at the gene ends were 4 bases for V and 2 bases for J; bases not matched to a gene: 11. CDR1 is SGHRS, CDR2 YFSETQ, per germline. For the CDR3, the DNA is TGCGCCAGCAGCCCCCGGCTAGCGGGGGTATCCAACACCGGGGAGCTGTTTTTT. The encoded protein is CASSPRLAGVSNTGELFF.

This clonotype was observed at least ten times. The chain employs TRBV6-1 and TRBJ2-7; 9 bases line up with TRBD1. There are 16 residues in the CDR3. Germline CDR1 is MNHNS and CDR2 is SASEGT. The V and J ends lost 5 bases and 5 bases, in that order; junction bases with no gene match: 13. The CDR3 DNA is TGTGCCAGCAGTAATCTCCCGGGACAGGGAAACGACGAGCAGTACTTC. It is translated as CASSNLPGQGNDEQYF.

The table lists this clonotype with a few counts. This sequence joins TRBV6-2 or TRBV6-3 and TRBJ1-2; D call uncertain. The CDR3 has 15 residues. Germline CDR1 and CDR2: MNHEY and SVGEGT. The germline V and J ends were trimmed by 7 bases and 4 bases, with 19 bases remaining between them. The CDR3 coding sequence is TGTGCCAGCACCTTCGATCGGGGAGGACCCTATGGCTACACCTTC. Translated: CASTFDRGGPYGYTF.

This clonotype was seen a few times. The chain couples TRBV7-9 to TRBJ2-3, with 9 positions matching TRBD2. Trimming at V came to 5 bases and at J to 7 bases, leaving 7 bases not matched to a gene. The CDR3 length is 14 residues. Germline values: CDR1 SEHNR, CDR2 FQNEAQ (reference sequence). In nucleotides, the CDR3 is TGTGCCAGCAGCCCCTCTAGCGGGAACCATACGCAGTATTTT. It specifies CASSPSSGNHTQYF.

This clonotype has at least ten counts. V gene TRBV12-3 or TRBV12-4 combines with J gene TRBJ2-3, with D perhaps matching TRBD2 (6 bases). Trimming stripped 3 bases from V and 8 bases from J, with 12 bases between. This CDR3 is built from 13 residues. DNA of the CDR3: TGTGCCAGCAGTTTTGCGGGGCAGGGTACGCAGTATTTT. Its translation: CASSFAGQGTQYF.

V is TRBV5-1 and J is TRBJ2-5; D remains ambiguous. The CDR3 spans 13 residues. CDR1 and CDR2 (germline): SGHRS, YFSETQ. The V and J ends lost 0 bases and 5 bases respectively, with 8 bases between them. CDR3 nucleotides: TGCGCCAGCAGCTTGGGACAAACGGAGACCCAGTACTTC. It translates to CASSLGQTETQYF.

This clonotype was counted between two and nine times. The CDR3 bases are TGCAGTGCTATTAGGGGGGACATTCAGTACTTC. Protein product: CSAIRGDIQYF. J is TRBJ2-4 and V is TRBV20-1; either TRBD1 or TRBD2 may fit D (6 bases each). V shed 4 bases and J shed 8 bases, with 9 bases lying between them. Germline values: CDR1 DFQATT, CDR2 SNEGSKA (reference sequence). CDR3 length: 11 amino acids.

This clonotype was detected only a few times. V and J are TRBV5-5 and TRBJ2-4; D remains ambiguous. Germline CDR1 reads SGHKS; CDR2 reads YYEKEE (reference sequence). The V end was cut by 2 bases, the J end by 1 base, with 10 bases between. CDR3 length: 15 amino acids. CDR3 region: CASSFVPLAKNIQYF. CDR3 DNA sequence: TGTGCCAGCAGCTTTGTGCCCCTCGCCAAAAACATTCAGTACTTC.

This clonotype was picked up many times. The V gene is TRBV5-1, the J gene TRBJ2-1, with D possibly being TRBD2 (6 bases). CDR3 length: 14 residues. V lost 5 bases and J 4 bases, leaving 13 bases between the germline ends. Per the germline V gene, CDR1 is SGHRS and CDR2 is YFSETQ. Written as DNA, the CDR3 is TGCGCCAGCAGAGTCTTAGCGGATTACAATGAGCAGTTCTTC. Encoded protein: CASRVLADYNEQFF.